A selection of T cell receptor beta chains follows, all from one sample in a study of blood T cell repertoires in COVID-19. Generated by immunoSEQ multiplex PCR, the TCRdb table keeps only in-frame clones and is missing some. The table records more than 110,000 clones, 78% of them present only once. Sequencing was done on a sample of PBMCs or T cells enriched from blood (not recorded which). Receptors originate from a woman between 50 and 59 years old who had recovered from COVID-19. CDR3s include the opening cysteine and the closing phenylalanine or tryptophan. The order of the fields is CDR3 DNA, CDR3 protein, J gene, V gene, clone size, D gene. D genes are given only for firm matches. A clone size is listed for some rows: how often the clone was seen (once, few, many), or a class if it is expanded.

TGTGCCGGCCTACGACAGGACACCGGGGAGCTGTTTTTT,CAGLRQDTGELFF,TRBJ2-2,TRBV28,-,-
TGTGCCAGCACCCCCAGTGGGACACTCGCCAAACAGTATTTT,CASTPSGTLAKQYF,TRBJ2-3,TRBV6-2/TRBV6-3,-,-
TGTGCCAGCAGCCACTTCTCTAATGAGCAGTTCTTC,CASSHFSNEQFF,TRBJ2-1,TRBV3-1/TRBV3-2,few,-
TGTGCCAGCTCACCAAATCCGTCAGATACGCAGTATTTT,CASSPNPSDTQYF,TRBJ2-3,TRBV18,-,-
TGTGCCAGCAGCCTAACCGAGCAAGAGACCCAGTACTTC,CASSLTEQETQYF,TRBJ2-5,TRBV5-4,-,-
TGTGCCAGCGGGGCTTGGGAGCAGTACTTC,CASGAWEQYF,TRBJ2-7,TRBV28,many,-
TGTGCCAGCAGAGAACAGGCCTATAATTCACCCCTCCACTTT,CASREQAYNSPLHF,TRBJ1-6,TRBV11-2,-,-
TGTGCCAGCAGCCCAGGGTATGGCTACACCTTC,CASSPGYGYTF,TRBJ1-2,TRBV11-2,-,-
TGTGCCATCGGGACTAGCGGGGGAATTCCTCCTGAGCAGTTCTTC,CAIGTSGGIPPEQFF,TRBJ2-1,TRBV10-3,-,TRBD2
TGTGCCAGCAGTGAGTACTACGGGGGTTACTCCGGAGAGACCCAGTACTTC,CASSEYYGGYSGETQYF,TRBJ2-5,TRBV6-1,-,-
TGTGCCAGCAGTATTCCAGGGGGAGGTAATGAAAAACTGTTTTTT,CASSIPGGGNEKLFF,TRBJ1-4,TRBV28,-,TRBD1
TGTGCCAGCAGTAACCCGAGTTTTGGCTACACCTTC,CASSNPSFGYTF,TRBJ1-2,TRBV25-1,-,-
TGTGCCAGCAGCCCCTGGAGGGATACGCAGTATTTT,CASSPWRDTQYF,TRBJ2-3,TRBV7-2,-,-
TGCGCCAGCAGCTTGGTGCCTAACCTAGAGCAGTACTTC,CASSLVPNLEQYF,TRBJ2-7,TRBV5-1,few,-
TGTGCCAGCAGTAAGCCCCGGGACAGGAACACCGGGGAGCTGTTTTTT,CASSKPRDRNTGELFF,TRBJ2-2,TRBV5-8,-,TRBD1
TGTGCCAGCAGCCAAGAACTCAGGGAAGACGCTACGCAGTATTTT,CASSQELREDATQYF,TRBJ2-3,TRBV3-1/TRBV3-2,-,-
TGTGCCAGCAGCTTAGAGGAGGGTAGAGACTATGGCTACACCTTC,CASSLEEGRDYGYTF,TRBJ1-2,TRBV7-2,-,-
TGTGCCAGCGCCTCACTGTCCGGTGAAGCTTTCTTT,CASASLSGEAFF,TRBJ1-1,TRBV2,-,-
TGTGCCAGCAGCCTAGGGACAGGGGTTCACTATGGCTACACCTTC,CASSLGTGVHYGYTF,TRBJ1-2,TRBV7-9,-,TRBD1
TGTGCCAGCAGCTGGACAGGGGGCACTGAAGCTTTCTTT,CASSWTGGTEAFF,TRBJ1-1,TRBV7-9,few,TRBD1
TGTGCCAGCAGTTCCCCGGGACTAGTGGGGAAGGTTGAGTTCTTC,CASSSPGLVGKVEFF,TRBJ2-1,TRBV28,-,TRBD2
TGCGCCAGCAGCCAAGTACAGGGTGGTATGAACACTGAAGCTTTCTTT,CASSQVQGGMNTEAFF,TRBJ1-1,TRBV4-1,-,-
TGCGCCAGCAGCTTGGCAGGCCAGGGGGCGAGCGGCTACACCTTC,CASSLAGQGASGYTF,TRBJ1-2,TRBV5-1,-,TRBD1
TGTGCCAGCAGCCAAGAGGGGGCAGGGGCCATCTACGAGCAGTACTTC,CASSQEGAGAIYEQYF,TRBJ2-7,TRBV4-2,-,-
TGTGCCAGCAGCACCAGGGGTCTCGGGGATGAAAAACTGTTTTTT,CASSTRGLGDEKLFF,TRBJ1-4,TRBV3-1/TRBV3-2,-,-
TGTGCCAGCTCACCGACTAGCGGGGGGTCGGGAGAGACCCAGTACTTC,CASSPTSGGSGETQYF,TRBJ2-5,TRBV18,-,TRBD2
TGTGCCAGCAGCCAAGGCCGAGGAGCCAATGAGCAGTTCTTC,CASSQGRGANEQFF,TRBJ2-1,TRBV3-1/TRBV3-2,-,-
TGTGCCAGCAGTTCTATGGACAGGGGGGGCAATCAGCCCCAGCATTTT,CASSSMDRGGNQPQHF,TRBJ1-5,TRBV28,-,TRBD1
TGTGCCAGCAGCCTGACAGGGGACACCGGGGAGCTGTTTTTT,CASSLTGDTGELFF,TRBJ2-2,TRBV7-3,-,TRBD1
TGTGCCAGCAGCTTAGGAAGGGGATACGAAGGAAACACCATATATTTT,CASSLGRGYEGNTIYF,TRBJ1-3,TRBV11-3,-,-
TGTGCCAGCAGCCCGGGGACTGGGGACAGGGAGGGCTACACCTTC,CASSPGTGDREGYTF,TRBJ1-2,TRBV11-2,-,TRBD1
TGTGCCAGCAGCTTCGCCCGATCCGGGACAAACTATGGCTACACCTTC,CASSFARSGTNYGYTF,TRBJ1-2,TRBV11-2,-,-
TGTGCCAGCAGCGCAGGCGGGGAGCTGTTTTTT,CASSAGGELFF,TRBJ2-2,TRBV7-3,-,-
TGTGCCAGCAGCTCAGGCTACTATGGCTACACCTTC,CASSSGYYGYTF,TRBJ1-2,TRBV7-2,few,-
TGTGCCAGCAGCTCTAAGACAGGTCCGGGGACTGAAGCTTTCTTT,CASSSKTGPGTEAFF,TRBJ1-1,TRBV3-1/TRBV3-2,-,-
TGTGCCAGCAGTTATATACAGGGGGCGCCCTATGGCTACACCTTC,CASSYIQGAPYGYTF,TRBJ1-2,TRBV6-5,-,TRBD1
TGTGCCAGCAGCCGACAGGCTAGGACTTCACCCCTCCACTTT,CASSRQARTSPLHF,TRBJ1-6,TRBV3-1/TRBV3-2,-,-